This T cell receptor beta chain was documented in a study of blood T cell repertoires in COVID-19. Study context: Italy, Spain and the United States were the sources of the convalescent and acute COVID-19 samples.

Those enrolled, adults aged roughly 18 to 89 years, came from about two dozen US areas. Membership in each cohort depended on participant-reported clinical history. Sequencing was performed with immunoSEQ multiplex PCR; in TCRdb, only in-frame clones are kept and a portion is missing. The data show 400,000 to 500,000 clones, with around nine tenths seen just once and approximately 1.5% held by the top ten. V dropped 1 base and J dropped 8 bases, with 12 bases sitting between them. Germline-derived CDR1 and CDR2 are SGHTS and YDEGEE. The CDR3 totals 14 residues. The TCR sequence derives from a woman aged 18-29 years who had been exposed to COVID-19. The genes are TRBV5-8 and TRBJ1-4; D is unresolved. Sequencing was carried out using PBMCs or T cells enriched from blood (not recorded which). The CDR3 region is CASSLTTVQEKLFF. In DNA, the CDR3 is TGTGCCAGCAGCTTGACTACCGTCCAGGAAAAACTGTTTTTT.